This paragraph reports one T cell receptor beta chain. Its antigen is not known. These data belong to a study of lymphopenia after photon versus proton radiotherapy. Only in-frame clones appear in the TCRdb table, and some are missing; sequencing was by immunoSEQ multiplex PCR. The top ten clones hold roughly 2.1% of a sample with under 65,000 clones, approximately 84% of them seen once. The V end was cut by 6 bases, the J end by 3 bases, with 9 bases between. This CDR3 has 12 residues. Germline V CDR1 and CDR2: KGHSH, LQKENI. Findings and limits, study-wide: Post-nadir diversity loss with photons came from oligoclonal expansion, particularly CD8+ Temra cells. Relative stability marked proton patients; photon patients lost diversity and naive cells.

Sequences were derived from peripheral blood, sampled from a patient treated with proton-based radiotherapy. The clonotype originates from a man aged 55 to 70 with pancreatic cancer. This sequence joins TRBV18 and TRBJ2-7, with D possibly matching TRBD2 (6 bases). The chain's CDR3 is CASSKEGYEQYF. CDR3 bases: TGTGCCAGCTCTAAGGAGGGCTACGAGCAGTACTTC.